This TCR beta chain comes out of a study of cytomegalovirus exposure and HLA in healthy donors. Regarding the study as a whole: A later analysis revealed that TCR association rates differed between HLA loci, peaking at DRB1 and bottoming out at HLA-C.

This clone was detected once. As yet, its antigen is unknown. Amplification used 60 Vbeta primers and 13 Jbeta primers. Repertoires were generated with immunoSEQ multiplex PCR, while TCRdb's copy carries only in-frame clones and drops some. This sample yields around 190,000 clones, of which around 82% are seen a single time; more than 1.5% belongs to the top ten. Germline CDR1 SNHLY, CDR2 FYNNEI. The length of the CDR3 is 17 residues. V shed 9 bases, J shed 3 bases, and the junction held 15 bases outside the gene matches. The rearrangement uses TRBV2 and TRBJ2-1; 9 bases align to TRBD2. The receptor was isolated from a man aged 18 to 29 in good health and CMV-seronegative. The source material was PBMCs. CDR3 in amino acids: CARAGTSKKRIYNEQFF. The CDR3, as DNA: TGTGCCAGGGCCGGGACTAGCAAAAAGAGAATCTACAATGAGCAGTTCTTC.